The 30 T cell receptor beta chains reported below all come from one sample, sequenced in a study of memory CD4+ T cells and cytomegalovirus serostatus. Single viable CD3+CD4+CD8-CD45RO+ cells were sorted as the memory CD4+ T cells. TCRdb's copy holds only in-frame clones and misses some; the assay was immunoSEQ multiplex PCR. The sample has tens of thousands of clones, 82% seen once. Material for sequencing was memory CD4+ T cells from blood. The receptors stem from an adult in good health and CMV-seronegative.

This clone appeared once. This chain links TRBV30 with TRBJ1-3; no reliable D call. V was clipped by 3 bases and J by 4 bases, with 7 bases between them. The CDR3 runs 12 residues. CDR1 and CDR2 (germline): GTSNPN, SVGIG (reference sequence). DNA for the CDR3: TGTGCCTGGAGGGCCCACGGAAACACCATATATTTT. It translates to CAWRAHGNTIYF.

The chain couples TRBV6-5 to TRBJ2-1; 7 nucleotides align to TRBD2. With V trimmed by 1 base and J by 15 bases, 3 bases remained unmatched. CDR1 MNHEY and CDR2 SVGAGI come from the germline V gene. The CDR3 runs 11 residues. CDR3 DNA sequence: TGTGCCAGCAGTTACTGGGGAGGGGTGTTCTTC. Translation gives CASSYWGGVFF.

There are a few counts of this clone. The J gene is TRBJ2-1, the V gene TRBV4-1; 7 bases are a match to TRBD1. The junction had 9 bases not matched to a gene; V was cut back by 3 bases and J by 7 bases. In germline, CDR1 is MGHRA, CDR2 YSYEKL. This CDR3 spans 15 amino acids. In nucleotides, the CDR3 is TGCGCCAGCAGCCACGGAGACAGGGTAAAAAATGAGCAGTTCTTC. As protein: CASSHGDRVKNEQFF.

This clone was recorded once. V and J are TRBV5-6 and TRBJ1-6; 9 bases agree with TRBD1. The CDR3 has 14 residues. Trimming removed 4 bases from V and 9 bases from J; junction bases left unmatched: 5. The V gene's germline CDR1 is SGHDT and CDR2 YYEEEE. As DNA, the CDR3 is TGTGCCAGCAGCGTCCGGGACAGGGCTTCACCCCTCCACTTT. This translates into CASSVRDRASPLHF.

This clone was seen more than once but under ten times. This chain joins TRBV4-1 and TRBJ1-5; D not resolved. In germline, CDR1 is MGHRA, CDR2 YSYEKL. The germline V and J ends were trimmed by 1 base and 3 bases, with 7 bases remaining between them. CDR3 length: 14 amino acids. The CDR3 reads CASSQGRTNQPQHF. The CDR3 DNA reads TGCGCCAGCAGCCAAGGCAGAACCAATCAGCCCCAGCATTTT.

V gene TRBV28 combines with J gene TRBJ1-3; D gene unclear. The V end was cut by 2 bases, the J end by 4 bases, with 9 bases between. CDR3 size: 14 residues. Germline CDR1 is MDHEN and CDR2 is SYDVKM. CDR3 in amino acids: CASSLNHGGNTIYF. CDR3 coding DNA: TGTGCCAGCAGTTTAAATCATGGGGGAAACACCATATATTTT.

V usage is TRBV7-2 and J usage is TRBJ1-5; 7 bases are shared with TRBD1. The CDR3 consists of 12 residues. V lost 2 bases to trimming and J lost 9 bases; unmatched junction nucleotides: 1. In germline, CDR1 is SGHTA, CDR2 FQGNSA. The DNA for the CDR3 is TGTGCCAGCAGCTTAACAGGGGCGCCCCAGCATTTT. Its protein is CASSLTGAPQHF.

A note on this clone: Possible read error: a much larger clone is one base away. The same CDR3 can be traced to other DNA sequences in this sample. This chain uses TRBV5-1 with TRBJ1-3, with D possibly matching TRBD1 (5 bases). There are 14 residues in the CDR3. CDR1 is SGHRS and CDR2 is YFSETQ in the germline V gene. The V gene lost 4 bases and the J gene lost 0 bases, with 8 bases spanning the gap. CDR3 amino acids: CASSGASSGNTIYF. The CDR3 DNA sequence: TGCGCCAGCAGCGGGGCCAGCTCTGGAAACACCATATATTTT.

This sequence joins TRBV2 and TRBJ2-3; 8 positions agree with TRBD2. This CDR3 is built from 17 residues. The V segment lost 2 bases and the J segment 4 bases; nucleotides outside the gene matches: 11. Per the germline V gene, CDR1 is SNHLY and CDR2 is FYNNEI. The CDR3 loop is CASSERGLALTPDTQYF. CDR3 DNA sequence: TGTGCCAGCAGTGAAAGAGGACTAGCTCTTACCCCAGATACGCAGTATTTT.

The chain carries TRBV6-1 and TRBJ2-2; perhaps TRBD1 as D (6 bases). The V gene lost 2 bases and the J gene lost 4 bases, with 11 bases spanning the gap. The CDR3 spans 15 residues. Germline assignment: CDR1 MNHNS and CDR2 SASEGT. The CDR3 DNA reads as TGTGCCAGCAGTGAACAGGGGTTGGGCACCGGGGAGCTGTTTTTT. The encoded protein is CASSEQGLGTGELFF.

V gene TRBV5-1 combines with J gene TRBJ2-6; D call uncertain. The length of the CDR3 is 17 residues. CDR1 and CDR2 from the germline V gene are SGHRS and YFSETQ. Trimming stripped 0 bases from V and 4 bases from J, with 14 bases between. The CDR3 loop reads CASSLAIGVSGANVLTF. DNA for the CDR3: TGCGCCAGCAGCTTGGCCATCGGAGTTTCGGGGGCCAACGTCCTGACTTTC.

The V gene is TRBV5-4, the J gene TRBJ1-3; D gene uncertain. V lost 0 bases to trimming and J lost 0 bases, with 7 bases between them. This CDR3 spans 15 amino acids. CDR1 is SGHNT, CDR2 YYREEE, per germline (reference sequence). CDR3 residues: CASSLEGFSGNTIYF. In DNA form, the CDR3 reads TGTGCCAGCAGCTTGGAAGGTTTCTCTGGAAACACCATATATTTT. Looking up the rest from reference TRBV5-4 and TRBJ1-3 gives the full variable domain: ETGVTQSPTHLIKTRGQQVTLRCSSQSGHNTVSWYQQALGQGPQFIFQYYREEENGRGNFPPRFSGLQFPNYSSELNVNALELDDSALYLCASSLEGFSGNTIYFGEGSWLTVV.

This clone appeared once. The CDR3 DNA reads as TGTGCCAGCAGCGCACTTGTGAATGAGCAGTTCTTC. This gives the protein CASSALVNEQFF. The gene calls are TRBV7-9 and TRBJ2-1; D ambiguous. The CDR3 has 12 residues. V was trimmed by 5 bases and J by 7 bases, leaving 9 bases between them. Per the germline V gene, CDR1 is SEHNR and CDR2 is FQNEAQ (reference sequence).

This clone appeared once. The chain combines TRBV5-4 with TRBJ2-1; possible D gene TRBD2, 8 bases. CDR1 SGHNT and CDR2 YYREEE come from the germline V gene (reference sequence). Deletions cut 2 bases from V and 1 base from J, with 13 bases between. The CDR3 sequence is 16 residues long. This CDR3 reads CASSFLAGQSYNEQFF. CDR3 nucleotides: TGTGCCAGCAGCTTCTTAGCGGGACAGTCCTACAATGAGCAGTTCTTC.

This chain uses TRBV4-3 with TRBJ2-7; 7 bases match TRBD1. There are 14 residues in the CDR3. Unmatched junction bases numbered 3, after V lost 0 bases and J lost 4 bases. From germline, CDR1 is LGHNA and CDR2 YSLEER. The CDR3 is CASSQEGTEYEQYF. CDR3 DNA sequence: TGCGCCAGCAGCCAAGAAGGGACAGAATACGAGCAGTACTTC.

The rearrangement joins TRBV18 to TRBJ1-4; maybe TRBD1 (5 bases). Per germline, CDR1 KGHSH and CDR2 LQKENI. Trimming removed 3 bases at V and 5 bases at J, with 10 bases between. The CDR3 sequence is 14 residues long. CDR3 DNA sequence: TGTGCCAGCTCACCGACAGAATTGAATGAAAAACTGTTTTTT. Protein sequence: CASSPTELNEKLFF.

In DNA, the CDR3 is TGCGCCAGCAGCTTGGGAGGGGTAATCACCTACGAGCAGTACTTC. It specifies CASSLGGVITYEQYF. This sequence joins TRBV5-1 and TRBJ2-7; either TRBD1 or TRBD2 may fit D (5 bases each). The CDR3 is made up of 15 amino acids. V lost 0 bases and J lost 2, with 12 bases in between. Germline CDR1 reads SGHRS; CDR2 reads YFSETQ.

Written as DNA, the CDR3 is TGCGCCAGCAGCCACCGGGCTAGCGGGGGGGTAATCACAGATACGCAGTATTTT. Translating it yields CASSHRASGGVITDTQYF. The V gene is TRBV5-1, the J gene TRBJ2-3, with 12 bases matching TRBD2. Trimming took 4 bases from V and 2 from J; bases not matched to a gene: 11. The CDR3 has 18 amino acids. Per the germline V gene, CDR1 is SGHRS and CDR2 is YFSETQ.

V usage is TRBV30 and J usage is TRBJ2-1; possibly TRBD2 for D (6 bases). Trimming stripped 2 bases from V and 15 bases from J, with 17 bases between. The CDR3 is 12 residues long. Germline CDR1 is GTSNPN and CDR2 is SVGIG (reference sequence). The CDR3 reads CAWSPVAEMGFF. CDR3 nucleotides: TGTGCCTGGAGTCCAGTAGCGGAGATGGGGTTCTTC.

This chain connects TRBV19 to TRBJ1-3; tentatively, D is TRBD1 (6 bases). The CDR3 covers 17 residues. Trimming removed 6 bases from V and 0 bases from J, with 18 bases in between. The germline V gene has CDR1 LNHDA and CDR2 SQIVND (reference sequence). This chain's CDR3 is CASRGTRGAVSGNTIYF. The DNA of the CDR3 is TGTGCCAGTAGAGGGACACGGGGGGCCGTCTCTGGAAACACCATATATTTT. The full variable domain, completed using reference TRBV19 and TRBJ1-3, is DGGITQSPKYLFRKEGQNVTLSCEQNLNHDAMYWYRQDPGQGLRLIYYSQIVNDFQKGDIAEGYSVSREKKESFPLTVTSAQKNPTAFYLCASRGTRGAVSGNTIYFGEGSWLTVV.

The chain carries TRBV5-1 and TRBJ2-3; TRBD1 matches at 10 bases. The germline gives CDR1 SGHRS, CDR2 YFSETQ. The CDR3 runs 13 residues. With 4 bases clipped from V and 5 bases from J, the junction kept 1 base outside the gene matches. The DNA of the CDR3 is TGCGCCAGCAGCGGGGACAGGGGAGATACGCAGTATTTT. The encoded protein is CASSGDRGDTQYF.

The chain links TRBV2 to TRBJ1-1; D perhaps matches TRBD1 (5 bases). Trimming pared 7 bases from V and 6 bases from J, leaving 12 bases between. Per the germline V gene, CDR1 is SNHLY and CDR2 is FYNNEI. The CDR3 consists of 12 residues. The DNA of the CDR3 is TGTGCCAGCAAACTTGGACAAGCTGAAGCTTTCTTT. Protein sequence: CASKLGQAEAFF.

V is TRBV14 and J is TRBJ2-1, with D possibly being TRBD1 or TRBD2 (5 bases each). This CDR3 region has 15 residues. Germline V gene data show CDR1 as SGHDN and CDR2 as FVKESK. With 5 bases removed from V and 4 bases from J, the gap between germline ends came to 15 bases. CDR3 region: CASSGRDRTYNEQFF. CDR3 DNA sequence: TGTGCCAGCAGCGGCCGGGACCGGACTTACAATGAGCAGTTCTTC.

The rearrangement links TRBV6-5 to TRBJ2-3; D gene uncertain. The CDR3 has 14 amino acids. V was clipped by 6 bases and J by 0 bases, with 10 bases between them. CDR1 and CDR2 (germline): MNHEY, SVGAGI. The CDR3 loop reads CASRQGRSTDTQYF. DNA of the CDR3: TGTGCCAGCAGACAAGGACGGAGCACAGATACGCAGTATTTT.

J is TRBJ2-3 and V is TRBV11-2, with D perhaps being TRBD1 or TRBD2 (5 bases each). The CDR3 has 16 residues. Germline lookup yields CDR1 SGHAT and CDR2 FQNNGV. Trimming pared 2 bases from V and 4 bases from J, leaving 16 bases between. CDR3 in amino acids: CASSLHQGGPSDTQYF. The CDR3 nucleotides are TGTGCCAGCAGCTTACATCAGGGCGGGCCTTCAGATACGCAGTATTTT.

This chain connects TRBV6-5 to TRBJ1-1, with D hard to call. The germline CDR1 and CDR2 sequences are MNHEY and SVGAGI. Trimming left V 4 bases short and J 4 bases short, with 16 bases between. The CDR3 length is 15 residues. The CDR3 region has the DNA TGTGCCAGCAGTTTGCCGGGCGTCTCGGCCACTGAAGCTTTCTTT. It codes for CASSLPGVSATEAFF.

The chain carries TRBV7-9 and TRBJ1-6, with a weak D call TRBD1 (6 bases). Germline V gives CDR1 SEHNR, CDR2 FQNEAQ (reference sequence). The CDR3 consists of 15 residues. Trimming stripped 2 bases from V and 7 bases from J, with 12 bases between. CDR3 sequence: CASSLLQGQNSPLHF. The CDR3 nucleotides read TGTGCCAGCAGCTTACTGCAGGGGCAAAATTCACCCCTCCACTTT.

The rearrangement links TRBV7-6 to TRBJ2-5; possibly TRBD2 for D (6 bases). V was cut by 0 bases and J by 4 bases, with 9 bases left in between. The length of the CDR3 is 14 residues. CDR1 is SGHVS, CDR2 FNYEAQ, per germline. The DNA for the CDR3 is TGTGCCAGCAGCTTAGCGGGGGGTGGAGAGACCCAGTACTTC. It is translated as CASSLAGGGETQYF. The whole variable domain, remainder taken from reference TRBV7-6 and TRBJ2-5, is GAGVSQSPRYKVTKRGQDVALRCDPISGHVSLYWYRQALGQGPEFLTYFNYEAQQDKSGLPNDRFSAERPEGSISTLTIQRTEQRDSAMYRCASSLAGGGETQYFGPGTRLLVL.

The chain recombines TRBV7-9 with TRBJ2-1; a possible D gene is TRBD2 (5 bases). Trimming stripped 5 bases from V and 4 bases from J, with 15 bases between. There are 15 residues in the CDR3. Germline V gene data show CDR1 as SEHNR and CDR2 as FQNEAQ (reference sequence). CDR3 sequence reads: CASSPLRVGYNEQFF. CDR3 DNA: TGTGCCAGCAGCCCTTTGAGGGTTGGGTACAATGAGCAGTTCTTC. Together with reference TRBV7-9 and TRBJ2-1, the CDR3 gives the full variable domain: DTGVSQNPRHKITKRGQNVTFRCDPISEHNRLYWYRQTLGQGPEFLTYFQNEAQLEKSRLLSDRFSAERPKGSFSTLEIQRTEQGDSAMYLCASSPLRVGYNEQFFGPGTRLTVL.

In its sample, this clone was seen a few times. The rearrangement uses TRBV29-1 and TRBJ1-1; 7 positions agree with TRBD1. With 5 bases clipped from V and 5 bases from J, the junction kept 5 bases outside the gene matches. The CDR3 extends over 12 amino acids. The germline CDR1 and CDR2 sequences are SQVTM and ANQGSEA. The CDR3 region is CSVTRGQTEAFF. CDR3 bases: TGCAGCGTTACGAGGGGGCAGACTGAAGCTTTCTTT.